This T cell receptor beta chain was sequenced during a study of cytomegalovirus exposure and HLA in healthy donors. Overall study context: Sequencing of about 179 million T cells in an earlier analysis found around 110 million unique TCR beta sequences.

This CDR3 contains 16 residues. Trimming took 3 bases from V and 5 from J; bases not matched to a gene: 6. The germline CDR1 and CDR2 sequences are SGHRS and YFSETQ. PCR was performed using 60 Vbeta and 13 Jbeta primers. Source study methods: Per a later analysis, the number of unique TCR beta chains was around 80 million, of which roughly 9.9 million were shared. The data were produced by immunoSEQ multiplex PCR, yet TCRdb's version contains in-frame clones alone and is incomplete. Clonal size and the V and J genes are those of that table, whereas D and trimming came from the DNA. The data hold about 180,000 clones, with roughly 80% observed a single time.

The receptor's source is a woman in her 50s in good health and CMV-seronegative. The chain recombines TRBV5-1 with TRBJ2-5, with 14 bases fitting TRBD2. Source material: PBMCs. CDR3 loop: CASSSPGLAGGETQYF. The CDR3 DNA reads as TGCGCCAGCAGCTCCCCCGGACTAGCGGGAGGCGAGACCCAGTACTTC.